The 25 T cell receptor beta chains given below trace back to one sample, sequenced in a study of blood T cell repertoires in COVID-19. Some clones are missing from TCRdb's copy, which holds only in-frame ones; the method was immunoSEQ multiplex PCR. The sample lists roughly 100,000 clones; 91% were seen once. Input material: peripheral blood. These receptors were collected from a human donor in a cohort sampled during active COVID-19.

The chain has TRBV28 and TRBJ2-3; weak D call: TRBD1 (6 bases). V gave up 5 bases and J gave up 0 bases, with 18 bases separating them. This CDR3 is built from 17 residues. Germline CDR1 MDHEN, CDR2 SYDVKM. The CDR3 here is CASSDYMGASSTDTQYF. The CDR3 DNA sequence: TGTGCCAGCAGTGACTATATGGGGGCCTCTAGCACAGATACGCAGTATTTT.

This rearrangement joins TRBV7-8 to TRBJ1-3, with unresolved D. CDR3 size: 13 residues. Germline lookup yields CDR1 SGHVS and CDR2 FQNEAQ. The V end lost 3 bases, the J end lost 4 bases, and 7 bases lay between the germline ends. The DNA for the CDR3 is TGTGCCAGCAGCTTTGAGTGGGGAAACACCATATATTTT. Its protein is CASSFEWGNTIYF.

The rearrangement joins TRBV5-4 to TRBJ2-1; 11 bases align to TRBD1. The J segment lost 10 bases and the V segment lost 0 bases, leaving 3 bases of the junction unmatched. Germline V gene lookup returns CDR1 SGHNT and CDR2 YYREEE (reference sequence). The CDR3 has 14 amino acids. CDR3 coding DNA: TGTGCCAGCAGCTTGGGGACAGGGGGCATGGAGCAGTTCTTC. It specifies CASSLGTGGMEQFF.

The V gene is TRBV6-4, the J gene TRBJ2-1; 9 bases agree with TRBD2. V was pared by 4 bases and J by 9 bases, with 4 bases of the junction left unmatched. CDR1 is MRHNA and CDR2 is SNTAGT in the germline V gene. This CDR3 region has 13 residues. The CDR3 loop reads CASSVVAGAEQFF. CDR3 sequence (DNA): TGTGCCAGCAGTGTGGTAGCGGGAGCTGAGCAGTTCTTC.

The chain combines TRBV18 with TRBJ2-7; TRBD1 aligns across 8 bases. This CDR3 spans 15 amino acids. The germline V gene encodes CDR1 KGHSH and CDR2 LQKENI. V lost 5 bases to trimming and J lost 0 bases; unmatched junction nucleotides: 6. CDR3 sequence: CASSMGQVLSYEQYF. CDR3 in DNA: TGTGCCAGCTCAATGGGACAGGTCCTCTCCTACGAGCAGTACTTC.

This rearrangement joins TRBV25-1 to TRBJ1-1, with a weak D call TRBD1 (5 bases). Between the trimmed V and J ends, which lost 2 bases and 2 bases, there was a span of 9 bases. Germline V gene lookup returns CDR1 MGHDK and CDR2 SYGVNS. The CDR3 is made up of 14 amino acids. CDR3 DNA sequence: TGTGCCAGCAGTGAAATCAGGGCCAACACTGAAGCTTTCTTT. Protein: CASSEIRANTEAFF.

The count of this clone is one. This sequence joins TRBV11-3 and TRBJ2-3, with 12 bases identical to TRBD2. The V and J ends lost 1 base and 5 bases, in that order; junction bases with no gene match: 1. Germline lookup yields CDR1 SGHNT and CDR2 YENEEA. CDR3 size: 15 residues. The CDR3 here is CASSLAGLAGDTQYF. The CDR3 DNA is TGTGCCAGCAGCTTAGCGGGACTAGCGGGAGATACGCAGTATTTT.

The rearrangement uses TRBV7-6 and TRBJ2-3, with 13 positions matching TRBD2. Unmatched junction bases numbered 6, after V lost 4 bases and J lost 5 bases. CDR3 length: 16 amino acids. The V gene's germline CDR1 is SGHVS and CDR2 FNYEAQ. CDR3 DNA: TGTGCCAGCAGCTCTTGGACTAGCGGGGGTTTAGATACGCAGTATTTT. It specifies CASSSWTSGGLDTQYF.

The chain is built from TRBV28 and TRBJ2-1; 8 bases are shared with TRBD2. The V segment lost 2 bases and the J segment 9 bases; nucleotides outside the gene matches: 9. This CDR3 comprises 15 residues. CDR1 and CDR2 from the germline V gene are MDHEN and SYDVKM. CDR3 sequence (DNA): TGTGCCAGCAGTTTAACCCTAGCGGGTCTCTCTGAGCAGTTCTTC. Amino acid sequence: CASSLTLAGLSEQFF.

As DNA, the CDR3 is TGTGCCAGTAGTCCGGCAGGGCTGAACACTGAAGCTTTCTTT. It yields the protein CASSPAGLNTEAFF. The V call is TRBV19, the J call TRBJ1-1; TRBD1 might be the D (5 bases). V lost 5 bases and J lost 0, with 10 bases in between. CDR3 length: 14 residues. Germline CDR1 is LNHDA and CDR2 is SQIVND (reference sequence).

This chain joins TRBV4-3 and TRBJ2-3; D unresolved. Trimming shortened V by 1 base and J by 6 bases, and 11 bases separated the two germline ends. Per the germline V gene, CDR1 is LGHNA and CDR2 is YSLEER. This CDR3 has 14 residues. The CDR3 DNA reads TGCGCCAGCAGCCAAGCCCTCCACTGGGATACGCAGTATTTT. Protein: CASSQALHWDTQYF.

This clone was observed a handful of times. V is TRBV28 and J is TRBJ1-5, with TRBD1 identical over 9 bases. The V segment lost 3 bases and the J segment 1 base; nucleotides outside the gene matches: 4. Germline loops: CDR1 MDHEN, CDR2 SYDVKM. The CDR3 has 16 residues. The CDR3: CASSFVGTGSNQPQHF. DNA of the CDR3: TGTGCCAGCAGTTTTGTCGGGACAGGGAGCAATCAGCCCCAGCATTTT.

The rearrangement joins TRBV7-9 to TRBJ1-2; D remains unclear. The CDR3 has 14 residues. In germline, CDR1 is SEHNR, CDR2 FQNEAQ (reference sequence). V dropped 5 bases and J dropped 2 bases, with 12 bases sitting between them. CDR3 coding DNA: TGTGCCAGCAGCCGAGGAACGGTAAACTATGGCTACACCTTC. Its translation: CASSRGTVNYGYTF.

As DNA, the CDR3 is TGTGCCAGCAGCGTTACCGGGACAGGTGAAGCTTTCTTT. Protein: CASSVTGTGEAFF. The rearrangement uses TRBV7-9 and TRBJ1-1; 8 nucleotides align to TRBD1. The V and J ends lost 5 bases and 7 bases, in that order; junction bases with no gene match: 6. Germline V gene lookup returns CDR1 SEHNR and CDR2 FQNEAQ (reference sequence). This CDR3 region has 13 residues. Using reference TRBV7-9 and TRBJ1-1 for the parts outside the CDR3, the full variable domain is DTGVSQNPRHKITKRGQNVTFRCDPISEHNRLYWYRQTLGQGPEFLTYFQNEAQLEKSRLLSDRFSAERPKGSFSTLEIQRTEQGDSAMYLCASSVTGTGEAFFGQGTRLTVV.

The chain is built from TRBV6-1 and TRBJ1-6; TRBD1 matches 8 bases. V shed 1 base and J 7 bases; nucleotides not matched to a gene: 0. Per germline, CDR1 MNHNS and CDR2 SASEGT. This CDR3 is 14 amino acids long. Written as DNA, the CDR3 is TGTGCCAGCAGTGAAGGACAGGGGAATTCACCCCTCCACTTT. Translation gives CASSEGQGNSPLHF.

For the CDR3, the DNA is TGTGCCAGCAGTGAAGGACAGACACTACCTGGAAACACCATATATTTT. Protein sequence: CASSEGQTLPGNTIYF. V gene TRBV2 combines with J gene TRBJ1-3; D perhaps matches TRBD1 (5 bases). This CDR3 has 16 amino acids. The germline V gene encodes CDR1 SNHLY and CDR2 FYNNEI. Trimming took 1 base from V and 2 from J, leaving 12 bases between them.

This clone was counted once. The J gene is TRBJ1-1, the V gene TRBV12-3 or TRBV12-4; 7 bases fit TRBD1. With 4 bases clipped from V and 4 bases from J, the junction kept 3 bases outside the gene matches. This CDR3 spans 13 amino acids. In DNA form, the CDR3 reads TGTGCCAGCAGTTACCGACAGGGCACTGAAGCTTTCTTT. Amino acid sequence: CASSYRQGTEAFF.

The chain couples TRBV7-6 to TRBJ2-1, with 9 positions matching TRBD2. V gave up 0 bases and J gave up 4 bases; unmatched junction bases: 4. From germline, CDR1 is SGHVS and CDR2 FNYEAQ. This CDR3 comprises 16 residues. CDR3 amino acids: CASSLAAGGPYNEQFF. DNA for the CDR3: TGTGCCAGCAGCTTAGCGGCGGGGGGGCCTTACAATGAGCAGTTCTTC.

The genes are TRBV7-9 and TRBJ2-3; D possibly corresponds to TRBD1 (6 bases). Looked up from germline, CDR1 is SEHNR and CDR2 is FQNEAQ (reference sequence). V lost 4 bases and J 5 bases, leaving 7 bases between the germline ends. The CDR3 spans 12 residues. The CDR3 sequence is CASSSTGDTQYF. The CDR3 bases are TGTGCCAGCAGCTCGACAGGAGATACGCAGTATTTT.

The J gene is TRBJ2-7, the V gene TRBV5-1; 9 bases line up with TRBD1. Germline V lookup: CDR1 SGHRS, CDR2 YFSETQ. V shed 0 bases and J 4 bases; nucleotides not matched to a gene: 5. This CDR3 has 15 residues. CDR3 sequence reads: CASSLEGQGPYEQYF. CDR3 DNA: TGCGCCAGCAGCTTGGAGGGACAGGGCCCGTACGAGCAGTACTTC.

The chain carries TRBV5-5 and TRBJ1-3; D gene uncertain. V lost 2 bases and J 0 bases, leaving 6 bases between the germline ends. Germline values: CDR1 SGHKS, CDR2 YYEKEE (reference sequence). The length of the CDR3 is 14 residues. CDR3 DNA sequence: TGTGCCAGCAGCTTTCAAAACTCTGGAAACACCATATATTTT. This sequence encodes CASSFQNSGNTIYF.

The chain has TRBV18 and TRBJ1-5; D is possibly TRBD1 (5 bases). CDR1 and CDR2 (germline): KGHSH, LQKENI. Trimming left V 6 bases short and J 6 bases short, with 12 bases between. This CDR3 is 13 amino acids long. The CDR3 region is CASSADSSQPQHF. CDR3 coding DNA: TGTGCCAGCTCGGCCGACAGTTCTCAGCCCCAGCATTTT.

The rearrangement uses TRBV7-2 and TRBJ2-2; TRBD2 aligns across 12 bases. V lost 4 bases to trimming and J lost 7 bases; unmatched junction nucleotides: 10. Per germline, CDR1 SGHTA and CDR2 FQGNSA. The CDR3 runs to 17 residues. The CDR3 coding sequence is TGTGCCAGCAGCTCAACGGGACTAGCGGGCCGGGGCGGGGAGCTGTTTTTT. This translates into CASSSTGLAGRGGELFF.

The chain has TRBV7-6 and TRBJ2-1; 10 bases are a match to TRBD2. The CDR3 runs 17 residues. Germline V gives CDR1 SGHVS, CDR2 FNYEAQ. Germline trimming cut 5 bases from V and 3 bases from J; bases unmatched to any gene: 10. The CDR3 nucleotides are TGTGCCAGCAGCCTACAGACGTCTAGCGGGAGCTACAATGAGCAGTTCTTC. Translated, it gives CASSLQTSSGSYNEQFF.

The chain employs TRBV7-9 and TRBJ1-2; 8 positions match TRBD1. The CDR3 is made up of 14 amino acids. V dropped 5 bases and J dropped 4; count of bases not matched to a gene: 6. The germline V gene has CDR1 SEHNR and CDR2 FQNEAQ (reference sequence). CDR3 sequence reads: CASSPAGQGYGYTF. Here the CDR3 DNA reads TGTGCCAGCAGCCCAGCCGGACAGGGCTATGGCTACACCTTC. Based on the CDR3 plus reference TRBV7-9 and TRBJ1-2, the full variable domain is DTGVSQNPRHKITKRGQNVTFRCDPISEHNRLYWYRQTLGQGPEFLTYFQNEAQLEKSRLLSDRFSAERPKGSFSTLEIQRTEQGDSAMYLCASSPAGQGYGYTFGSGTRLTVV.